The 12 T cell receptor beta chains in this list originate from one sample, sequenced in a study of cytomegalovirus exposure and HLA in healthy donors. The study ran its PCR with 60 Vbeta and 13 Jbeta primers. TCRdb keeps only in-frame clones here, not all; method: immunoSEQ multiplex PCR. The sample gives roughly 180,000 clones, 80% to 90% of which show up once; approximately 8.5% is in the top ten. Sequenced material: PBMCs. Receptors originate from a man aged 18 to 30 in good health and CMV-seropositive.

The V gene is TRBV7-2, the J gene TRBJ1-2; 12 bases agree with TRBD1. V gave up 1 base and J gave up 7 bases; unmatched junction bases: 13. The CDR3 length is 18 residues. Germline V gene lookup returns CDR1 SGHTA and CDR2 FQGNSA. CDR3 DNA: TGTGCCAGCAGCTTAGTTTCTGTTGGGACAGGGGGCAGTGGTGGCTACACCTTC. Protein: CASSLVSVGTGGSGGYTF.

The J gene is TRBJ1-2, the V gene TRBV10-3, with D possibly being TRBD1 (6 bases). The germline V gene encodes CDR1 ENHRY and CDR2 SYGVKD. V lost 6 bases to trimming and J lost 0 bases, with 8 bases between them. This CDR3 contains 13 residues. DNA for the CDR3: TGTGCCATCAGACAGGGAGCTAACTATGGCTACACCTTC. Protein product: CAIRQGANYGYTF.

The genes are TRBV7-6 and TRBJ2-2, with 13 nucleotides matching TRBD2. The length of the CDR3 is 17 residues. Trimming cost V 1 base and J 4 bases; bases outside gene matches: 3. CDR1 and CDR2 (germline): SGHVS, FNYEAQ. The CDR3, as DNA: TGTGCCAGCAGCTTAGGGACTAGCGGGGGTATCACCGGGGAGCTGTTTTTT. It encodes CASSLGTSGGITGELFF. Complete variable domain (other parts from reference TRBV7-6 and TRBJ2-2): GAGVSQSPRYKVTKRGQDVALRCDPISGHVSLYWYRQALGQGPEFLTYFNYEAQQDKSGLPNDRFSAERPEGSISTLTIQRTEQRDSAMYRCASSLGTSGGITGELFFGEGSRLTVL.

The chain has TRBV2 and TRBJ1-4; 11 bases are a match to TRBD1. The CDR3 sequence is 14 residues long. After removal of 6 bases from V and 8 bases from J, the junction contained 5 bases not matched to a gene. The germline CDR1 and CDR2 sequences are SNHLY and FYNNEI. CDR3 sequence (DNA): TGTGCCAGCAGGGGACAGGGGGTTTGGGAAAAACTGTTTTTT. Its translation is CASRGQGVWEKLFF.

The V call is TRBV19, the J call TRBJ1-2; the D is unclear. The CDR3 totals 13 residues. CDR1 and CDR2 from the germline V gene are LNHDA and SQIVND (reference sequence). V lost 9 bases and J lost 4, with 15 bases in between. The CDR3, as DNA: TGTGCCAGCAGAGGCGGGAATATCTATGGCTACACCTTC. It encodes CASRGGNIYGYTF.

The V call is TRBV4-1, the J call TRBJ2-7; TRBD1 matches at 11 bases. Germline assignment: CDR1 MGHRA and CDR2 YSYEKL. There are 16 residues in the CDR3. The ends lost 3 bases at V and 6 bases at J; junction bases unmatched: 10. The CDR3 protein is CASSQWTGGGSIEQYF. CDR3 coding DNA: TGCGCCAGCAGCCAGTGGACAGGGGGCGGGAGTATCGAGCAGTACTTC.

This clone was observed a handful of times. This rearrangement joins TRBV27 to TRBJ2-7; TRBD1 agrees at 7 bases. The CDR3 length is 14 residues. Germline V gene sequence: CDR1 MNHEY, CDR2 SMNVEV (reference sequence). The V and J ends lost 5 bases and 7 bases, in that order; junction bases with no gene match: 11. Written as DNA, the CDR3 is TGTGCCAGCAGTCCCCGCCCGGGACAGAGGGAGCAGTACTTC. Translating gives CASSPRPGQREQYF.

The V gene is TRBV19, the J gene TRBJ2-7; the D gene is possibly TRBD1 (5 bases). Germline loops: CDR1 LNHDA, CDR2 SQIVND (reference sequence). There are 16 residues in the CDR3. V was cut by 3 bases and J by 3 bases, with 18 bases left in between. The CDR3 spells CASSIRAGANIYEQYF. CDR3 bases: TGTGCCAGTAGTATCCGTGCTGGGGCTAATATCTACGAGCAGTACTTC.

The chain has TRBV5-1 and TRBJ2-7, with 9 bases matching TRBD1. From germline, CDR1 is SGHRS and CDR2 YFSETQ. V shed 4 bases and J 5 bases; nucleotides not matched to a gene: 4. The length of the CDR3 is 13 residues. For the CDR3, the DNA is TGCGCCAGCAGCCTCGGACAGGGGAACGAGCAGTACTTC. The encoded protein is CASSLGQGNEQYF.

The gene calls are TRBV7-9 and TRBJ2-3; unclear D gene. V was clipped by 4 bases and J by 4 bases, with 9 bases between them. The CDR3 extends over 13 amino acids. Germline V CDR1 and CDR2: SEHNR, FQNEAQ (reference sequence). The CDR3 DNA reads TGTGCCAGCAGCTCCCAGAACGCAGATACGCAGTATTTT. This encodes CASSSQNADTQYF.

The chain's CDR3 is CASSQGAGTGTRGKNIQYF. As DNA, the CDR3 is TGCGCCAGCAGCCAAGGGGCCGGGACAGGGACTAGAGGCAAAAACATTCAGTACTTC. The rearrangement uses TRBV4-1 and TRBJ2-4; a weak D match, TRBD1 (9 bases). V lost 1 base and J 3 bases, leaving 22 bases between the germline ends. CDR3 length equals 19 residues. Germline V gives CDR1 MGHRA, CDR2 YSYEKL.

This clone was seen once. This rearrangement joins TRBV10-3 to TRBJ2-2; tentative D call: TRBD1 (5 bases). CDR3 length: 13 amino acids. V shed 6 bases and J shed 7 bases, with 12 bases lying between them. The germline gives CDR1 ENHRY, CDR2 SYGVKD. CDR3 residues: CAISEDRSGELFF. The CDR3, as DNA: TGTGCCATCAGCGAAGACAGAAGCGGGGAGCTGTTTTTT.